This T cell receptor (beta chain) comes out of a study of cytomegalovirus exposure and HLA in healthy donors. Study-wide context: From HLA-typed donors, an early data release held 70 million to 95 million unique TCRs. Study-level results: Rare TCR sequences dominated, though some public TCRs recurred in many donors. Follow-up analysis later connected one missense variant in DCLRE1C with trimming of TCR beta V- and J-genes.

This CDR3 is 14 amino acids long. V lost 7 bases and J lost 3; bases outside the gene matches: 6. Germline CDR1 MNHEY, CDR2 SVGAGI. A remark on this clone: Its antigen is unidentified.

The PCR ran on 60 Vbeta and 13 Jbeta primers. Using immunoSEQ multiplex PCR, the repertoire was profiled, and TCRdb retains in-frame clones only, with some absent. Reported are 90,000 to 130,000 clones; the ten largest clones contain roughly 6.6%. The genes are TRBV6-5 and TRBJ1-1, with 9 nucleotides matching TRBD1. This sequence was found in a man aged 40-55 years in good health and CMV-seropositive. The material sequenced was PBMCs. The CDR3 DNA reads TGTGCCAGCATTGACAGGGGGAGGGACACTGAAGCTTTCTTT. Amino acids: CASIDRGRDTEAFF.